This T cell receptor beta chain appears in the sequencing data of a study of response to subunit inactivated influenza vaccine. Study-level results: With each seasonal influenza vaccination, the authors suggested, few new T cells are recruited.

This clonotype was seen a handful of times. Its antigen is still unknown. MiXCR, applied by TCRdb to the RT-PCR reads, yields one record per CDR3 protein. Of around 750,000 distinct CDR3 sequences listed, about 20% are singletons. This TCR was sampled from a man aged 50 or older who received an inactivated influenza vaccine. Material: PBMCs from blood, obtained less than 6 days after vaccination.

DNA of the CDR3: TGTGCCAGCAGCGAACGAGACGCAGGATCCTACAATGAGCAGTTCTTC. As protein: CASSERDAGSYNEQFF. The chain uses TRBV7-2 and TRBJ2-1; no firm D call. V was pared by 5 bases and J by 1 base, with 15 bases between. The germline V gene has CDR1 SGHTA and CDR2 FQGNSA. The CDR3 sequence is 16 residues long.